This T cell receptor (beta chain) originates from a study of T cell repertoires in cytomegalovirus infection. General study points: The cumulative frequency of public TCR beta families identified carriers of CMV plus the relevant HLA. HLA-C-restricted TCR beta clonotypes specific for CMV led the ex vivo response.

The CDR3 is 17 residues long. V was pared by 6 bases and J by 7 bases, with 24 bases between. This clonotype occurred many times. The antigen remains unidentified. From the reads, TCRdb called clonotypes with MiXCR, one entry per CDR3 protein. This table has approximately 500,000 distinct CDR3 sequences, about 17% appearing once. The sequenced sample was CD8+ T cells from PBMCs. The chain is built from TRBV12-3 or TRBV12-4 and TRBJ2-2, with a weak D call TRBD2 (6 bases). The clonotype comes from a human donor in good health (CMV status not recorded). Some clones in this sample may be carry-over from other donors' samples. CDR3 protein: CASRPGIAEGSNGELFF. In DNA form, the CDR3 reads TGTGCCAGCAGACCCGGGATAGCGGAAGGGAGCAACGGGGAGCTGTTTTTT.